The rows below give T cell receptor beta chains drawn from one sample of a study of response to subunit inactivated influenza vaccine. Each CDR3 protein is one row after TCRdb ran MiXCR on the RT-PCR reads. Found here are 540,000 or so distinct CDR3 sequences, 10% to 15% of them singletons; the top ten hold under 15%. The source material was PBMCs from blood, sampled roughly 45 days after vaccination. The receptor source for this set is a man between 45 and 60 years old who received an inactivated influenza vaccine. Each CDR3 is given with its conserved first and last residue. A D gene is named only where the DNA matches it firmly. Where a row states a size, it is once, few, many or the class of an expanded clone; other rows omit it.

TRBJ1-5 | few | NA | TRBV20-1 | TGCAGTGCTAGAGATCAGGGGCCCCAGCATTTT | CSARDQGPQHF
TRBJ2-4 | NA | NA | TRBV7-8 | TGTGCCAGCAGCTTAAACCCCGTGGGGAGGAACATTCAGTACTTC | CASSLNPVGRNIQYF
TRBJ2-3 | NA | TRBD2 | TRBV20-1 | TGCTGTGCACTGGGACTAGCGGGAGGGCGCACAGATACGCAGTATTTT | CCALGLAGGRTDTQYF
TRBJ1-4 | NA | NA | TRBV20-1 | TGCAGTGCTAGAGGGACGGGGGGAAAACTGTTTTTT | CSARGTGGKLFF
TRBJ2-1 | NA | NA | TRBV12-3/TRBV12-4 | TGTGCCAGCAGTTACCGGACCTGGTACAATGAGCAGTTCTTC | CASSYRTWYNEQFF
TRBJ2-1 | NA | NA | TRBV20-1 | TGCAGTGCTAACAGGGAGGGGGGTGAGCAGTTCTTC | CSANREGGEQFF
TRBJ2-2 | NA | TRBD1 | TRBV24-1 | TGTGCCACCAGTGACTACGGGACAGGGGATACCGGGGAGCTGTTTTTT | CATSDYGTGDTGELFF
TRBJ2-1 | many | NA | TRBV4-2 | TGTGCCAGCAGCCAAGATCTCCGGTCCCAAGGGGAGCAGTTCTTC | CASSQDLRSQGEQFF
TRBJ2-3 | NA | NA | TRBV20-1 | TGCAGTGCTAGAGAAGGCTTTAGCACAGATACGCAGTATTTT | CSAREGFSTDTQYF
TRBJ1-1 | few | TRBD1 | TRBV2 | TGTGCCAGCAGGACAGGGAGCGCTGAAGCTTTCTTT | CASRTGSAEAFF
TRBJ2-5 | many | NA | TRBV25-1 | TGTGCCAGCGGGCCCGACAGCAAGACCCAGTACTTC | CASGPDSKTQYF
TRBJ2-7 | NA | NA | TRBV20-1 | TGCAGTGCTAGAGATTTGCGGGATACCTACGAGCAGTACTTC | CSARDLRDTYEQYF
TRBJ2-7 | NA | NA | TRBV28 | TGTGCCTGCAGTTCGTCAGGACAAGCCTACGAGCAGTACTTC | CACSSSGQAYEQYF
TRBJ2-7 | many | NA | TRBV5-1 | TGCGCCAGCAGCTTGGGCCAGGAGTACTACGAGCAGTACTTC | CASSLGQEYYEQYF
TRBJ2-5 | few | NA | TRBV24-1 | TGTGCCACCGCTCTAGCAGCTCAAGAGACCCAGTACTTC | CATALAAQETQYF
TRBJ2-5 | NA | NA | TRBV5-1 | TGCGCCAGCAGCCGCGGACAGTTCCCCGAGACCCAGTACTTC | CASSRGQFPETQYF
TRBJ2-6 | few | TRBD2 | TRBV4-1 | TGCGCCAGCAGCCGTAGCGGGTGGGGCTCTGGGGCCAACGTCCTGACTTTC | CASSRSGWGSGANVLTF
TRBJ2-1 | few | NA | TRBV6-5 | TGTGCCAGCAGTTACTCGATCCCCGGGGGCCGAACCTACAATGAGCAGTTCTTC | CASSYSIPGGRTYNEQFF
TRBJ2-7 | many | TRBD1 | TRBV20-1 | TGCAGTGCTAGAGATCGGGACAGGGGGCCTCCCGAGCAGTACTTC | CSARDRDRGPPEQYF
TRBJ2-7 | NA | NA | TRBV5-1 | TGCGCCAGCAGCTCCTACAGGGATTGGGACGAGCAGTACTTC | CASSSYRDWDEQYF
TRBJ2-1 | NA | NA | TRBV4-3 | TGCGCCAGCAGCCAAGATGAGGCCCGGCCATTTTCCTACAATGAGCAGTTCTTC | CASSQDEARPFSYNEQFF
TRBJ2-7 | NA | NA | TRBV11-2 | TGTGCCAGCAGCTTAGTGAGCGGGCTCTACGAGCAGTACTTC | CASSLVSGLYEQYF
TRBJ1-1 | few | NA | TRBV27 | TGTGCCAGCAGTCCACAGAAGTCTGCCACTGAAGCTTTCTTT | CASSPQKSATEAFF
TRBJ2-1 | many | NA | TRBV5-1 | TGCGCCAGCAGCTCCAGGGGTGGTGGGGGCAATGAGCAGTTCTTC | CASSSRGGGGNEQFF
TRBJ1-1 | few | NA | TRBV7-2 | TGTGCCAGCAGCTTACTGGGCGGGGGGACATTCACTGAAGCTTTCTTT | CASSLLGGGTFTEAFF
TRBJ1-5 | NA | TRBD1 | TRBV29-1 | TGCAGCGTCGCTCACACAGGGGTTGGTCAGCCCCAGCATTTT | CSVAHTGVGQPQHF
TRBJ2-7 | few | TRBD2 | TRBV28 | TGTGCCAGCCTAGCGGGGTTTTCCTACGAGCAGTACTTC | CASLAGFSYEQYF
TRBJ2-7 | many | NA | TRBV27 | TGTGCCAGCAGTTTATCGTGGGAGCGGGAGCAGTACTTC | CASSLSWEREQYF
TRBJ1-2 | few | TRBD1 | TRBV10-3 | TGTGCCATCAGCCCCCCGGGACAGGGAATCTATGGCTACACCTTC | CAISPPGQGIYGYTF
TRBJ1-1 | many | NA | TRBV29-1 | TGCAGCGTTGGGGACCGCCTGGAAGCTTTCTTT | CSVGDRLEAFF
TRBJ2-3 | few | TRBD2 | TRBV6-1 | TGTGCCAGCAGTGGTCGTGGGACCGAGCGGGGGTTCACAGATACGCAGTATTTT | CASSGRGTERGFTDTQYF
TRBJ2-3 | NA | NA | TRBV5-1 | TGCGCCAGCAGCTTGGGGGGCCGCACCCCACCAGATACGCAGTATTTT | CASSLGGRTPPDTQYF
TRBJ2-7 | few | NA | TRBV3-1 | TGTGCCAGCAGCCAAGTCGGGGGCAGCAGCTCCTACGAGCAGTACTTC | CASSQVGGSSSYEQYF
TRBJ1-4 | few | NA | TRBV27 | TGTGCCAGCAGTTTATCCCCGTCGAGTTGGGGAGGACTGTTTTTT | CASSLSPSSWGGLFF
TRBJ2-6 | many | TRBD2 | TRBV6-5 | TGTGCCAGCAGTTACGCTAGCGGATGGTCTGGGGCCAACGTCCTGACTTTC | CASSYASGWSGANVLTF
TRBJ2-5 | NA | NA | TRBV4-1 | TGCGCCAGCAGCCAAGTCTTGGTACAAGAGACCCAGTACTTC | CASSQVLVQETQYF
TRBJ1-4 | NA | TRBD1 | TRBV6-1 | TGTGCCAGCAAACAAAGGGGGCTCGGGACTAATGAAAAACTGTTTTTT | CASKQRGLGTNEKLFF